One and the same sample provided the 11 T cell receptor beta chains below, sequenced in a study of T cells after yellow fever vaccination. Using its own MiXCR run on the 5' RACE reads, TCRdb lists one record per CDR3 protein. The sample includes a few hundred thousand distinct CDR3 sequences, approximately 9% of them seen just once. The specimen was PBMCs, collected on the day of the first yellow fever vaccination. These receptor sequences come from a man between 18 and 35 years old who received the YFV17D yellow fever vaccine.

The CDR3 nucleotides are TGCAGCGTTGCGAGGACAGCAACCTATGGCTACACCTTC. Amino acid sequence: CSVARTATYGYTF. The J gene is TRBJ1-2, the V gene TRBV29-1; TRBD1 might be the D (6 bases). The CDR3 totals 13 residues. Germline CDR1 SQVTM, CDR2 ANQGSEA. V was cut by 4 bases and J by 4 bases, with 13 bases left in between.

This clonotype was found a few times. The chain employs TRBV5-1 and TRBJ2-1, with D uncertain. V shed 0 bases and J shed 3 bases, with 7 bases lying between them. CDR3 length: 14 residues. Germline V lookup: CDR1 SGHRS, CDR2 YFSETQ. CDR3 sequence reads: CASSLGALYNEQFF. CDR3 nucleotide sequence: TGCGCCAGCAGCTTGGGGGCCCTCTACAATGAGCAGTTCTTC.

This clonotype was observed a handful of times. The V gene is TRBV5-1, the J gene TRBJ2-5, with 7 bases aligning to TRBD1. This CDR3 has 16 residues. The germline V gene has CDR1 SGHRS and CDR2 YFSETQ. Germline trimming cut 4 bases from V and 1 base from J; bases unmatched to any gene: 10. Written as DNA, the CDR3 is TGCGCCAGCAGCACCGCCGGGACAGAAGGCCAAGAGACCCAGTACTTC. It translates to CASSTAGTEGQETQYF.

In DNA, the CDR3 is TGTGCCACCAGTGATAATATCAGGGATCGTGGCTACACCTTC. It is translated as CATSDNIRDRGYTF. J is TRBJ1-2 and V is TRBV24-1, with D possibly TRBD1 on 5 matching bases. The CDR3 length is 14 residues. Trimming stripped 3 bases from V and 7 bases from J, with 14 bases between. The germline V gene has CDR1 KGHDR and CDR2 SFDVKD.

The chain has TRBV20-1 and TRBJ1-2; D is unresolved. Germline CDR1 and CDR2: DFQATT and SNEGSKA (reference sequence). This CDR3 is 12 amino acids long. The V end lost 3 bases, the J end lost 4 bases, and 9 bases lay between the germline ends. CDR3 amino acids: CSARVGSYGYTF. CDR3 coding DNA: TGCAGTGCTAGGGTGGGATCCTATGGCTACACCTTC.

Here the CDR3 reads CASSQGRGDQAFF. DNA of the CDR3: TGTGCCAGCAGCCAAGGCCGGGGGGACCAAGCTTTCTTT. The rearrangement uses TRBV3-1 and TRBJ1-1; weak D call: TRBD1 (5 bases). The CDR3 contains 13 residues. Germline loops: CDR1 LGHDT, CDR2 YNNKEL (reference sequence). Trimming took off 1 base at V and 9 bases at J, with 12 bases between the two ends.

To note about this clonotype: Possible read error: a much larger clone is one base away. The V gene is TRBV5-1, the J gene TRBJ2-5; D possibly corresponds to TRBD2 (6 bases). Germline values: CDR1 SGHRS, CDR2 YFSETQ. CDR3 size: 14 residues. The CDR3 DNA reads as TGCGCCAGCAGCCTGGATAAGGGAGGAGAGGCCCAGTACTTC. The encoded protein is CASSLDKGGEAQYF.

This clonotype was seen more than once but under ten times. The chain has TRBV7-3 and TRBJ2-3; D may match TRBD1 or TRBD2 (5 bases each). Germline V gene sequence: CDR1 SGHTA, CDR2 FQGTGA. V lost 5 bases to trimming and J lost 0 bases, with 12 bases between them. The CDR3 contains 15 residues. In nucleotides, the CDR3 is TGTGCCAGCAGCGCCCTAGGGGAGAGCACAGATACGCAGTATTTT. It specifies CASSALGESTDTQYF.

This clonotype has more than one count but fewer than ten. V and J are TRBV6-4 and TRBJ1-6; no reliable D call. V was trimmed by 2 bases and J by 10 bases, leaving 15 bases between them. CDR3 size: 15 residues. Germline loops: CDR1 MRHNA, CDR2 SNTAGT. The CDR3 sequence: CASSDRADLGSPLHF. The CDR3 DNA reads TGTGCCAGCAGTGACCGGGCTGACTTAGGCTCACCCCTCCACTTT.

V and J are TRBV10-3 and TRBJ1-5, with no clear D. V gave up 10 bases and J gave up 0 bases, with 16 bases separating them. The germline CDR1 and CDR2 sequences are ENHRY and SYGVKD. CDR3 size: 15 residues. Written as DNA, the CDR3 is TGTGCCACCGCGGCCTCGCAAGGTAGCAATCAGCCCCAGCATTTT. Translation gives CATAASQGSNQPQHF.

This clonotype was picked up a small number of times. J is TRBJ2-3 and V is TRBV7-9; 7 bases align to TRBD2. The germline V gene has CDR1 SEHNR and CDR2 FQNEAQ (reference sequence). Trimming removed 7 bases from V and 5 bases from J; junction bases left unmatched: 6. This CDR3 region has 13 residues. The CDR3 reads CASTRLAIDTQYF. In DNA form, the CDR3 reads TGTGCCAGCACCCGACTAGCAATAGATACGCAGTATTTT. Variable domain in full (rest from reference TRBV7-9 and TRBJ2-3): DTGVSQNPRHKITKRGQNVTFRCDPISEHNRLYWYRQTLGQGPEFLTYFQNEAQLEKSRLLSDRFSAERPKGSFSTLEIQRTEQGDSAMYLCASTRLAIDTQYFGPGTRLTVL.